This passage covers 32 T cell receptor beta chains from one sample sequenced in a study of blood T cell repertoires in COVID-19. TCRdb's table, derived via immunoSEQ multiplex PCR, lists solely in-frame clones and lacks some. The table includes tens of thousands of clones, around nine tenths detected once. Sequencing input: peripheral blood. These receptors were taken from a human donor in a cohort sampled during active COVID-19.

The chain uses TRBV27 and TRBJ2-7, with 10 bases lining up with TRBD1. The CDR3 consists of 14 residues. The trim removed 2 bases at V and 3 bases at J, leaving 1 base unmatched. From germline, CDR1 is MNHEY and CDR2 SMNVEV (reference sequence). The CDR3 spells CASSLGDRGYEQYF. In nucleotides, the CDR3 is TGTGCCAGCAGTTTAGGGGACAGGGGCTACGAGCAGTACTTC.

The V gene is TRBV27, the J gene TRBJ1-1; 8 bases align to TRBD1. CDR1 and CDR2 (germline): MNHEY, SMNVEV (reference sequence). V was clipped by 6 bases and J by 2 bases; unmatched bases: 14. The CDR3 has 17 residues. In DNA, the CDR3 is TGTGCCAGCAGCTCTTCCTGGACAGGGACGCTAAACACTGAAGCTTTCTTT. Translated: CASSSSWTGTLNTEAFF.

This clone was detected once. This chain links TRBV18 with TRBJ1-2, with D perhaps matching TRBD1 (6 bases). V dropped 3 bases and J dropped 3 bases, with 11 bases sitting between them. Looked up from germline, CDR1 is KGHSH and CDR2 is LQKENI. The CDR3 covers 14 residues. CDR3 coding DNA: TGTGCCAGCTCACCGCAGGGGCGGGACTATGGCTACACCTTC. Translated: CASSPQGRDYGYTF.

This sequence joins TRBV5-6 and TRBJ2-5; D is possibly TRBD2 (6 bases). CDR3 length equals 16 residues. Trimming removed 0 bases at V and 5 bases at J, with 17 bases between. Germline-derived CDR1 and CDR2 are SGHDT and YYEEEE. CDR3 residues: CASSLVQWRVSETQYF. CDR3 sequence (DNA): TGTGCCAGCAGCTTGGTGCAATGGAGGGTGAGCGAGACCCAGTACTTC.

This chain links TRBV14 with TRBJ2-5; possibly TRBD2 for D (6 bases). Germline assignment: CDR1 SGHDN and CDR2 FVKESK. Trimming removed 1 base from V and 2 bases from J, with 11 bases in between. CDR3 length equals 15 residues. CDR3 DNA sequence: TGTGCCAGCAGCCAAGTCAGTGCGGGACAAGAGACCCAGTACTTC. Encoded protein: CASSQVSAGQETQYF.

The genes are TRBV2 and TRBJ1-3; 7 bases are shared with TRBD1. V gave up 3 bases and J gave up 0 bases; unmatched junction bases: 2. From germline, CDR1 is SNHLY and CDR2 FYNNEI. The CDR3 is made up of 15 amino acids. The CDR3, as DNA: TGTGCCAGCAGTGAGGGACAGAGCTCTGGAAACACCATATATTTT. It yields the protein CASSEGQSSGNTIYF. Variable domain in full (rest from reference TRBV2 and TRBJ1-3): EPEVTQTPSHQVTQMGQEVILRCVPISNHLYFYWYRQILGQKVEFLVSFYNNEISEKSEIFDDQFSVERPDGSNFTLKIRSTKLEDSAMYFCASSEGQSSGNTIYFGEGSWLTVV.

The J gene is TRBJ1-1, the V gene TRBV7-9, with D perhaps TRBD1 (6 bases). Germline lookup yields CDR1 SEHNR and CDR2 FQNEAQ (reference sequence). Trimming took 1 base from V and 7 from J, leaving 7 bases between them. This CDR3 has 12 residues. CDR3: CASSLGTDEAFF. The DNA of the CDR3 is TGTGCCAGCAGCTTAGGGACAGATGAAGCTTTCTTT.

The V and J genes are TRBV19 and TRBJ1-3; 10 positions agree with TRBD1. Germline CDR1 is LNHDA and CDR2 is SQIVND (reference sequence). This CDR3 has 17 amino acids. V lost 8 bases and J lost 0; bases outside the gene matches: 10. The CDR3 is CASSLSRDRGSGNTIYF. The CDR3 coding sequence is TGTGCCAGTTCTTTGTCCCGGGACAGGGGCTCTGGAAACACCATATATTTT.

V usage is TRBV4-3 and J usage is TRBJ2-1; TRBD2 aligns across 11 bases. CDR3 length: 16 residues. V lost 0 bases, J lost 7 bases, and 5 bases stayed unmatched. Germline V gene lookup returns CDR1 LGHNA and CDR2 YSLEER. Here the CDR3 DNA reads TGCGCCAGCAGCCAAGATACACTAGCGGGGGAAAATGAGCAGTTCTTC. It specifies CASSQDTLAGENEQFF.

The DNA for the CDR3 is TGTGCCAGCAAATCAGAAAATATCTATGGCTACACCTTC. It specifies CASKSENIYGYTF. The chain carries TRBV11-2 and TRBJ1-2; no firm D call. Trimming stripped 7 bases from V and 4 bases from J, with 13 bases between. Germline assignment: CDR1 SGHAT and CDR2 FQNNGV. This CDR3 region has 13 residues.

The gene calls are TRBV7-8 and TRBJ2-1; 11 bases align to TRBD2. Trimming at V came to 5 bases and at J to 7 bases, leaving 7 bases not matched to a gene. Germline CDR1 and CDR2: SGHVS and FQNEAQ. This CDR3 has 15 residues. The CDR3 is CASSRTSGSSNEQFF. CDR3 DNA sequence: TGTGCCAGCAGCCGTACTAGCGGGAGTTCGAATGAGCAGTTCTTC.

For the CDR3, the DNA is TGTGCCAGCAGCTCCGAGCCCTACGAGCAGTACTTC. Protein product: CASSSEPYEQYF. The chain joins TRBV11-2 to TRBJ2-7; D is unclear. Germline V gene sequence: CDR1 SGHAT, CDR2 FQNNGV. V was clipped by 4 bases and J by 2 bases, with 6 bases between them. CDR3 size: 12 residues.

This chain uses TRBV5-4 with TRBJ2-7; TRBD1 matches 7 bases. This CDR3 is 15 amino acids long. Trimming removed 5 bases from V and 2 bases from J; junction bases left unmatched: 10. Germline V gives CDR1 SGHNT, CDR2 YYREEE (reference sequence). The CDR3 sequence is CASSEGTVKTYEQYV. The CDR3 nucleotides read TGTGCCAGCAGTGAGGGGACAGTAAAGACCTACGAGCAGTACGTC.

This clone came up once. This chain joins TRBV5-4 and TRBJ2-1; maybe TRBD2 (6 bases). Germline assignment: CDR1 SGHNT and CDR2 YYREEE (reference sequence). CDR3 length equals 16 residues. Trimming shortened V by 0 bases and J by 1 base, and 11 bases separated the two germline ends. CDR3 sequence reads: CASSLGRRASYNEQFF. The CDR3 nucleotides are TGTGCCAGCAGCTTGGGCCGGAGGGCGTCCTACAATGAGCAGTTCTTC.

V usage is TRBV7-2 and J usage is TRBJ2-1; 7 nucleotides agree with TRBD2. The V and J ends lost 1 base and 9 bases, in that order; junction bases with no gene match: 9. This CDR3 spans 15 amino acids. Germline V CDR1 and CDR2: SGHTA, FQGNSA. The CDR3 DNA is TGTGCCAGCAGCTTAGATTGGGGCGGGGGTGCTGAGCAGTTCTTC. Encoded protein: CASSLDWGGGAEQFF.

CDR3 DNA sequence: TGTGCCAGCATCTGGGACAGGGTTTCAACCTACGAGCAGTACGTC. Translated: CASIWDRVSTYEQYV. The chain couples TRBV3-1 (or the pseudogene TRBV3-2) to TRBJ2-7; 9 nucleotides match TRBD1. This CDR3 region has 15 residues. Germline values: CDR1 LGHDT, CDR2 YNNKEL (reference sequence). The V gene end was trimmed by 7 bases and the J gene end by 2 bases; junction bases not matched to a gene: 9.

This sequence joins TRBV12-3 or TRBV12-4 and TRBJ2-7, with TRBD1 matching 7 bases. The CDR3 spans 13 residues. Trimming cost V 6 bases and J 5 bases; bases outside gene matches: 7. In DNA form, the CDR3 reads TGTGCCAGCAGCCCACAGGGGTTCCACGAGCAGTACTTC. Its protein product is CASSPQGFHEQYF.

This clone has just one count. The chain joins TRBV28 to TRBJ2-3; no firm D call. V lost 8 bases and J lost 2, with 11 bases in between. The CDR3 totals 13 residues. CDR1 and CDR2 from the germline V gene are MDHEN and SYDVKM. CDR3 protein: CASVPHTTDTQYF. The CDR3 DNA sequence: TGTGCCAGCGTCCCACATACCACAGATACGCAGTATTTT.

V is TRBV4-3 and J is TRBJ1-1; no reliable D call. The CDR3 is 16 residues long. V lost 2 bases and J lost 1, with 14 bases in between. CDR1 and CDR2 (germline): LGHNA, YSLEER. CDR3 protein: CASSQTHWAGNTEAFF. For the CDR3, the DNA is TGCGCCAGCAGCCAAACGCACTGGGCAGGGAACACTGAAGCTTTCTTT.

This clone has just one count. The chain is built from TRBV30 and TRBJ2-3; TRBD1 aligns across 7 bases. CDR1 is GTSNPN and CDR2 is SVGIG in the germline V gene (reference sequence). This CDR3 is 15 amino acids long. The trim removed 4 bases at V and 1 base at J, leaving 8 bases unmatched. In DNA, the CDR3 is TGTGCCTGGACACCTTCTCAGGGGGGCACAGATACGCAGTATTTT. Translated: CAWTPSQGGTDTQYF.

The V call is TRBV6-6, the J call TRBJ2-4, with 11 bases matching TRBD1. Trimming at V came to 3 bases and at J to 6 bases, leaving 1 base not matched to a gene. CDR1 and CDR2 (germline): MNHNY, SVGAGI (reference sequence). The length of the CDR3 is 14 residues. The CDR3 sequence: CASSYGQGANIQYF. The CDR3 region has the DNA TGTGCCAGCAGTTATGGACAGGGGGCAAACATTCAGTACTTC.

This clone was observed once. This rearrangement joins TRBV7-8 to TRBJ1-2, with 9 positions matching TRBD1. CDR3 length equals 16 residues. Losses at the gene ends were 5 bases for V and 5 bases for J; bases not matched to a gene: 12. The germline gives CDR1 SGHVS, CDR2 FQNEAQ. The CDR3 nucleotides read TGTGCCAGCAGCACCAACAGGGGGCAAGGGAATTATGGCTACACCTTC. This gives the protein CASSTNRGQGNYGYTF.

CDR3 DNA sequence: TGTGCCAGCTCCGGACAGGGGCCAAACTATGGCTACACCTTC. It codes for CASSGQGPNYGYTF. The chain links TRBV27 to TRBJ1-2; 9 nucleotides align to TRBD1. The CDR3 is 14 amino acids. The germline gives CDR1 MNHEY, CDR2 SMNVEV (reference sequence). J gave up 2 bases and V 8 bases, and 6 bases lay outside the gene matches.

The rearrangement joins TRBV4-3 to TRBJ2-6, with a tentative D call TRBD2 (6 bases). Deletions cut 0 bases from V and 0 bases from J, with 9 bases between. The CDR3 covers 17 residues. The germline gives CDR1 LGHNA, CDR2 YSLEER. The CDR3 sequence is CASSQEAGSSGANVLTF. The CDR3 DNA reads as TGCGCCAGCAGCCAAGAGGCGGGAAGCTCTGGGGCCAACGTCCTGACTTTC.

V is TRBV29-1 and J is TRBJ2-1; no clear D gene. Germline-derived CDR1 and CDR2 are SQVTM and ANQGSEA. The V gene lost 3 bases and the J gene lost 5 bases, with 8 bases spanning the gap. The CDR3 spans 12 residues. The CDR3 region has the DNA TGCAGCGTTGATGTGCAGGACAATGAGCAGTTCTTC. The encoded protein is CSVDVQDNEQFF.

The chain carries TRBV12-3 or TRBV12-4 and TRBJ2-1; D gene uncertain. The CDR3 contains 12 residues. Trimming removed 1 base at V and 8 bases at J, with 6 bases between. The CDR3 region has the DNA TGTGCCAGCAGTTTAGTGGCGGATGAGCAGTTCTTC. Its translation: CASSLVADEQFF.

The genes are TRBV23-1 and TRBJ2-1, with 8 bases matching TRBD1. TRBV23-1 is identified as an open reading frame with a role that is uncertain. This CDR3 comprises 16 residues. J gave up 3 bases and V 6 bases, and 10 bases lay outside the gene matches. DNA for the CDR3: TGCGCCAGCAGGTCTGCCGGGACAGGCCTCTACAATGAGCAGTTCTTC. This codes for CASRSAGTGLYNEQFF.

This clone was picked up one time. The CDR3 here is CASSVDGQGRANVLTF. For the CDR3, the DNA is TGTGCCAGCAGCGTAGATGGACAGGGGAGGGCCAACGTCCTGACTTTC. The chain uses TRBV9 and TRBJ2-6; 9 bases align to TRBD1. V was pared by 0 bases and J by 5 bases, with 3 bases of the junction left unmatched. Germline V gene data show CDR1 as SGDLS and CDR2 as YYNGEE. CDR3 size: 16 residues. The full variable domain, its missing parts supplied by reference TRBV9 and TRBJ2-6, is DSGVTQTPKHLITATGQRVTLRCSPRSGDLSVYWYQQSLDQGLQFLIQYYNGEERAKGNILERFSAQQFPDLHSELNLSSLELGDSALYFCASSVDGQGRANVLTFGAGSRLTVL.

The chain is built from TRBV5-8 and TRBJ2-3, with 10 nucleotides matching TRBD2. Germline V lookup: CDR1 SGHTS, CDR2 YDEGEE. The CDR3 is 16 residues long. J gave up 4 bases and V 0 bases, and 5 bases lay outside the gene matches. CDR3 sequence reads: CASSLGSGRAADTQYF. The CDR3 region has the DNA TGTGCCAGCAGCTTGGGCAGCGGGAGGGCCGCAGATACGCAGTATTTT. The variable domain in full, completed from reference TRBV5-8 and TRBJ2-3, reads EAGVTQSPTHLIKTRGQQATLRCSPISGHTSVYWYQQALGLGLQFLLWYDEGEERNRGNFPPRFSGRQFPNYSSELNVNALELEDSALYLCASSLGSGRAADTQYFGPGTRLTVL.

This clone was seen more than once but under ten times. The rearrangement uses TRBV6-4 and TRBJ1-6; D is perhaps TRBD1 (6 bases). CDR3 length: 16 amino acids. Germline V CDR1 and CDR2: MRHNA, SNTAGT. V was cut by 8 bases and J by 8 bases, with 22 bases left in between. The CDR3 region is CASHFGLDRLDSPLHF. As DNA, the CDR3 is TGTGCCAGCCATTTTGGTTTAGACAGGCTTGATTCACCCCTCCACTTT.

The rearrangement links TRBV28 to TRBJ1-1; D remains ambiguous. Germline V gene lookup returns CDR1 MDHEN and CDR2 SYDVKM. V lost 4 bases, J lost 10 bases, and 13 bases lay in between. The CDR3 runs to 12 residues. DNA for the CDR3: TGTGCCAGCAGTTCCGGGAGTCTCTCAGCTTTCTTT. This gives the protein CASSSGSLSAFF. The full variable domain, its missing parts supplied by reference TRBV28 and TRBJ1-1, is DVKVTQSSRYLVKRTGEKVFLECVQDMDHENMFWYRQDPGLGLRLIYFSYDVKMKEKGDIPEGYSVSREKKERFSLILESASTNQTSMYLCASSSGSLSAFFGQGTRLTVV.

CDR3 sequence reads: CGSVPNTGELFF. The CDR3, as DNA: TGTGGTTCCGTTCCCAACACCGGGGAGCTGTTTTTT. V usage is TRBV12-5 and J usage is TRBJ2-2, with no clear D. The CDR3 has 12 residues. The germline V gene encodes CDR1 LGHNT and CDR2 FRNRAP.